This entry lists 26 T cell receptor beta chains sequenced from one sample in a study of glioma-infiltrating T cells after dendritic cell vaccination. Assay: immunoSEQ multiplex PCR; the TCRdb copy retains only in-frame clones and omits some. This sample has some 73,000 clones; more than 65% occur once, and the top ten carry 2.1%. Material: blood, obtained before dendritic cell vaccination. The receptors derive from a human donor with glioblastoma.

A few counts support this clone. The rearrangement joins TRBV11-2 to TRBJ2-7; TRBD1 agrees at 8 bases. The CDR3 extends over 14 amino acids. The V gene's germline CDR1 is SGHAT and CDR2 FQNNGV. V dropped 3 bases and J dropped 7; count of bases not matched to a gene: 8. CDR3 nucleotide sequence: TGTGCCAGCAGCTTTGGACAGGGACCCGAAGAGCAGTACGTC. The encoded protein is CASSFGQGPEEQYV.

This chain uses TRBV7-8 with TRBJ2-5; 8 bases agree with TRBD2. The CDR3 sequence is 16 residues long. V shed 8 bases and J 5 bases; nucleotides not matched to a gene: 16. Germline V lookup: CDR1 SGHVS, CDR2 FQNEAQ. The CDR3 reads CASSPQTGGPGETQYF. The CDR3 DNA follows: TGTGCCAGCTCCCCCCAGACGGGGGGGCCGGGGGAGACCCAGTACTTC.

The chain joins TRBV9 to TRBJ1-3, with 7 bases identical to TRBD1. This CDR3 is built from 14 residues. Germline CDR1 SGDLS, CDR2 YYNGEE. V lost 4 bases to trimming and J lost 2 bases; unmatched junction nucleotides: 3. CDR3 amino acids: CASSPGTAGNTIYF. Written as DNA, the CDR3 is TGTGCCAGCAGCCCCGGGACAGCTGGAAACACCATATATTTT.

The genes are TRBV11-2 and TRBJ2-5; D unclear. V was clipped by 7 bases and J by 2 bases, with 14 bases between them. CDR3 length: 14 residues. In germline, CDR1 is SGHAT, CDR2 FQNNGV. The CDR3 reads CASTNGSWQETQYF. The CDR3 DNA reads as TGTGCCAGCACCAACGGTAGCTGGCAAGAGACCCAGTACTTC.

The chain has TRBV7-9 and TRBJ2-2, with D possibly matching TRBD2 (5 bases). The V and J ends lost 5 bases and 3 bases respectively, with 13 bases between them. This CDR3 comprises 15 residues. The germline V gene encodes CDR1 SEHNR and CDR2 FQNEAQ (reference sequence). CDR3 sequence reads: CASSLRAVYTGELFF. CDR3 in DNA: TGTGCCAGCAGCCTTAGAGCGGTATACACCGGGGAGCTGTTTTTT.

There are a few counts of this clone. This chain joins TRBV19 and TRBJ2-1; TRBD1 aligns across 7 bases. CDR3 length: 14 amino acids. Looked up from germline, CDR1 is LNHDA and CDR2 is SQIVND (reference sequence). Trimming at V came to 5 bases and at J to 1 base, leaving 2 bases not matched to a gene. The CDR3 coding sequence is TGTGCCAGTAGTCAACAGGGGTCCTACAATGAGCAGTTCTTC. Protein: CASSQQGSYNEQFF.

CDR3 loop: CASSLQTGEQYV. For the CDR3, the DNA is TGTGCCAGCAGTCTTCAGACTGGAGAGCAGTACGTC. V and J are TRBV6-5 and TRBJ2-7; D ambiguous. Germline assignment: CDR1 MNHEY and CDR2 SVGAGI. This CDR3 spans 12 amino acids. Trimming cost V 5 bases and J 7 bases, with 12 bases left between them.

There are a few counts of this clone. The genes are TRBV7-9 and TRBJ2-2; D is unresolved. The CDR3 contains 12 residues. Germline CDR1 is SEHNR and CDR2 is FQNEAQ (reference sequence). Trimming stripped 3 bases from V and 4 bases from J, with 3 bases between. DNA for the CDR3: TGTGCCAGCAGCTTGAGCACCGGGGAGCTGTTTTTT. Translating it yields CASSLSTGELFF.

This rearrangement joins TRBV6-1 to TRBJ2-1; tentative D call: TRBD2 (6 bases). The V end was cut by 2 bases, the J end by 9 bases, with 14 bases between. CDR1 and CDR2 from the germline V gene are MNHNS and SASEGT. This CDR3 comprises 14 residues. The CDR3 reads CASSEFGSPSEQFF. In nucleotides, the CDR3 is TGTGCCAGCAGTGAATTCGGGAGCCCCAGTGAGCAGTTCTTC.

The rearrangement links TRBV30 to TRBJ1-2; D is perhaps TRBD1 (5 bases). The CDR3 contains 12 residues. Germline-derived CDR1 and CDR2 are GTSNPN and SVGIG (reference sequence). The V end lost 8 bases, the J end lost 3 bases, and 13 bases lay between the germline ends. This CDR3 is CARGGLDYGYTF. DNA for the CDR3: TGTGCCCGGGGGGGATTGGACTATGGCTACACCTTC.

This clone occurred a few times. CDR3 sequence (DNA): TGTGCCAGCAGCTCGTCCCGGGTGCTTGAGCAGTTCTTC. It encodes CASSSSRVLEQFF. The chain recombines TRBV11-1 with TRBJ2-1, with D unclear. The CDR3 is 13 amino acids. Trimming cost V 4 bases and J 9 bases, with 13 bases left between them. Per germline, CDR1 SGHAT and CDR2 FQDESV (reference sequence).

The chain joins TRBV5-8 to TRBJ1-5, with D unresolved. CDR3 size: 17 residues. The V end was cut by 0 bases, the J end by 0 bases, with 13 bases between. CDR1 SGHTS and CDR2 YDEGEE come from the germline V gene. The CDR3 is CASSLVADSYSNQPQHF. CDR3 bases: TGTGCCAGCAGCTTGGTGGCAGATAGCTATAGCAATCAGCCCCAGCATTTT.

The genes are TRBV30 and TRBJ1-4, with 9 bases that match TRBD1. This CDR3 contains 13 residues. J gave up 5 bases and V 7 bases, and 5 bases lay outside the gene matches. Germline CDR1 and CDR2: GTSNPN and SVGIG (reference sequence). The DNA for the CDR3 is TGTGCCTCAAAGGGGACAGGGAATGAAAAACTGTTTTTT. As protein: CASKGTGNEKLFF.

This clone was seen a few times. The CDR3 loop reads CASSFSRQGARAFF. CDR3 nucleotides: TGTGCCAGTAGTTTCTCCCGACAGGGGGCGCGAGCTTTCTTT. The chain has TRBV19 and TRBJ1-1; 10 bases line up with TRBD1. Germline CDR1 and CDR2: LNHDA and SQIVND (reference sequence). The CDR3 length is 14 residues. The ends lost 5 bases at V and 10 bases at J; junction bases unmatched: 10.

V is TRBV15 and J is TRBJ2-5; TRBD1 is a possible D gene (6 bases). V was cut by 4 bases and J by 1 base, with 13 bases left in between. Looked up from germline, CDR1 is LNHNV and CDR2 is YYDKDF (reference sequence). There are 15 residues in the CDR3. The CDR3, as DNA: TGTGCCACCAGCATCTCAGGGGCGCCCCAAGAGACCCAGTACTTC. Encoded protein: CATSISGAPQETQYF.

This chain joins TRBV5-4 and TRBJ2-7; the match to TRBD2 covers 11 bases. The J segment lost 4 bases and the V segment lost 4 bases, leaving 22 bases of the junction unmatched. The CDR3 spans 20 residues. Germline V gives CDR1 SGHNT, CDR2 YYREEE (reference sequence). The CDR3 region has the DNA TGTGCCAGCAGCCCGGGGGGGGGACTAGCGGCCGCCATGGGGAGTTACGAGCAGTACGTC. Translated, it gives CASSPGGGLAAAMGSYEQYV.

The chain is built from TRBV15 and TRBJ1-2; TRBD1 might be the D (5 bases). Germline loops: CDR1 LNHNV, CDR2 YYDKDF (reference sequence). This CDR3 comprises 15 residues. Trimming pared 0 bases from V and 9 bases from J, leaving 17 bases between. CDR3 amino acids: CATSREFGGGVRYTF. The CDR3 DNA reads as TGTGCCACCAGCAGAGAGTTCGGGGGGGGTGTCCGCTACACCTTC.

The chain employs TRBV29-1 and TRBJ1-2; tentative D call: TRBD1 (6 bases). Germline loops: CDR1 SQVTM, CDR2 ANQGSEA. V was shortened by 6 bases and J by 2 bases, with 7 bases between the two germline ends. This CDR3 contains 11 residues. The CDR3 nucleotides read TGCAGCGTGGACAGAAACTATGGCTACACCTTC. Its translation is CSVDRNYGYTF.

V and J are TRBV29-1 and TRBJ2-2; D may be TRBD2 (7 bases). V shed 6 bases and J shed 5 bases, with 22 bases lying between them. This CDR3 comprises 16 residues. Germline-derived CDR1 and CDR2 are SQVTM and ANQGSEA. The CDR3 loop reads CSVTLGGAISTGELFF. The CDR3 region has the DNA TGCAGCGTGACCCTAGGGGGGGCAATATCTACCGGGGAGCTGTTTTTT.

This chain uses TRBV19 with TRBJ1-1, with a tentative D call TRBD1 (5 bases). The germline V gene encodes CDR1 LNHDA and CDR2 SQIVND (reference sequence). There are 14 residues in the CDR3. Deletions cut 3 bases from V and 2 bases from J, with 10 bases between. DNA of the CDR3: TGTGCCAGTAGTATGTCAGGGTTTAACACTGAAGCTTTCTTT. As protein: CASSMSGFNTEAFF. The variable domain in full, completed from reference TRBV19 and TRBJ1-1, reads DGGITQSPKYLFRKEGQNVTLSCEQNLNHDAMYWYRQDPGQGLRLIYYSQIVNDFQKGDIAEGYSVSREKKESFPLTVTSAQKNPTAFYLCASSMSGFNTEAFFGQGTRLTVV.

V gene TRBV5-1 combines with J gene TRBJ2-7; 7 bases map to TRBD2. After removal of 6 bases from V and 0 bases from J, the junction contained 6 bases not matched to a gene. This CDR3 has 14 residues. Per the germline V gene, CDR1 is SGHRS and CDR2 is YFSETQ. The CDR3 DNA sequence: TGCGCCAGCACTAACGGGGGGAACTCCTACGAGCAGTACTTC. Encoded protein: CASTNGGNSYEQYF. The entire variable domain, with the rest obtained from reference TRBV5-1 and TRBJ2-7, is as follows: KAGVTQTPRYLIKTRGQQVTLSCSPISGHRSVSWYQQTPGQGLQFLFEYFSETQRNKGNFPGRFSGRQFSNSRSEMNVSTLELGDSALYLCASTNGGNSYEQYFGPGTRLTVT.

The chain recombines TRBV5-6 with TRBJ2-3; a possible D gene is TRBD2 (7 bases). Trimming pared 0 bases from V and 4 bases from J, leaving 15 bases between. Germline loops: CDR1 SGHDT, CDR2 YYEEEE. There are 16 residues in the CDR3. The CDR3 DNA is TGTGCCAGCAGCTTGGCATGGTTGCGGGGGCCAGATACGCAGTATTTT. Amino acid sequence: CASSLAWLRGPDTQYF. Together with reference TRBV5-6 and TRBJ2-3, the CDR3 gives the full variable domain: DAGVTQSPTHLIKTRGQQVTLRCSPKSGHDTVSWYQQALGQGPQFIFQYYEEEERQRGNFPDRFSGHQFPNYSSELNVNALLLGDSALYLCASSLAWLRGPDTQYFGPGTRLTVL.

The chain combines TRBV4-2 with TRBJ1-3, with D uncertain. Between the trimmed V and J ends, which lost 3 bases and 4 bases, there was a span of 10 bases. The CDR3 covers 14 residues. CDR1 LGHNA and CDR2 YNFKEQ come from the germline V gene. The CDR3 DNA reads TGTGCCAGCAGCCAGGAGACGATCGGAAACACCATATATTTT. It translates to CASSQETIGNTIYF.

This clone was seen more than once but under ten times. V usage is TRBV5-8 and J usage is TRBJ1-2, with 10 nucleotides matching TRBD1. V gave up 2 bases and J gave up 7 bases; unmatched junction bases: 11. Germline values: CDR1 SGHTS, CDR2 YDEGEE. This CDR3 spans 16 amino acids. The CDR3 reads CASSFPGQGLLSGYTF. CDR3 bases: TGTGCCAGCAGCTTCCCGGGACAGGGGCTTTTGTCTGGCTACACCTTC.

The V and J genes are TRBV14 and TRBJ2-1; 13 bases match TRBD2. The CDR3 consists of 16 residues. With 4 bases clipped from V and 5 bases from J, the junction kept 5 bases outside the gene matches. The germline V gene encodes CDR1 SGHDN and CDR2 FVKESK. The CDR3 DNA reads TGTGCCAGCAGCCGGACTAGCGGGAGTGGTAACAATGAGCAGTTCTTC. Translated: CASSRTSGSGNNEQFF.

This sequence joins TRBV18 and TRBJ1-6, with TRBD1 identical over 10 bases. The germline V gene encodes CDR1 KGHSH and CDR2 LQKENI. The CDR3 loop spans 17 amino acids. J gave up 6 bases and V 1 base, and 6 bases lay outside the gene matches. The CDR3 here is CASSPLRQGAGNSPLHF. CDR3 bases: TGTGCCAGCTCACCACTGAGACAGGGGGCTGGTAATTCACCCCTCCACTTT.